The sequence of this T cell receptor (beta chain) was determined in a study of PD-1 blockade in classical Hodgkin lymphoma. Findings of the study overall: Relative to healthy donors, newly diagnosed patients reportedly had lower baseline TCR diversity, which was reported as lower still in relapsed/refractory patients.

Clones were sequenced by immunoSEQ multiplex PCR, and TCRdb holds only the in-frame ones, with some missing. The repertoire has 75,000 to 100,000 clones, roughly 80% of them found once; the top ten carry about 15%. This clone was seen only a few times. The antigen remains unidentified. CDR3 length: 13 residues. Trimming shortened V by 2 bases and J by 1 base, and 6 bases separated the two germline ends. In germline, CDR1 is SGHDT, CDR2 YYEEEE. All patients relapsed after autologous stem cell transplantation, and brentuximab vedotin exposure varied. This clonotype originated in a human donor with classical Hodgkin lymphoma. The sequencing here drew on peripheral blood mononuclear cells (PBMCs), taken before the second cycle of nivolumab. The chain joins TRBV5-6 to TRBJ1-1; no reliable D call. CDR3: CASSFPKNTEAFF. The CDR3 coding sequence is TGTGCCAGCAGCTTCCCCAAGAACACTGAAGCTTTCTTT.